The clone carrying this T cell receptor beta chain was observed many times. This specimen comes from a study of neurological immune-mediated disorders. TCRdb analysed the 5' RACE reads with MiXCR anew, one entry per CDR3 protein. The sample includes about 95,000 distinct CDR3 sequences, 3.5% to 4% of them seen just once. Germline CDR1 and CDR2: DFQATT and SNEGSKA (reference sequence). Trimming pared 6 bases from V and 2 bases from J, leaving 14 bases between. The CDR3 runs 14 residues. This chain links TRBV20-1 with TRBJ1-5; D gene ambiguous. The TCR comes from a woman between 18 and 29 years old with multiple sclerosis. The sequenced material came from PBMCs. The CDR3, as DNA: TGCAGTGCCCTCCGTCCTTCTGGCAATCAGCCCCAGCATTTT. Encoded protein: CSALRPSGNQPQHF.